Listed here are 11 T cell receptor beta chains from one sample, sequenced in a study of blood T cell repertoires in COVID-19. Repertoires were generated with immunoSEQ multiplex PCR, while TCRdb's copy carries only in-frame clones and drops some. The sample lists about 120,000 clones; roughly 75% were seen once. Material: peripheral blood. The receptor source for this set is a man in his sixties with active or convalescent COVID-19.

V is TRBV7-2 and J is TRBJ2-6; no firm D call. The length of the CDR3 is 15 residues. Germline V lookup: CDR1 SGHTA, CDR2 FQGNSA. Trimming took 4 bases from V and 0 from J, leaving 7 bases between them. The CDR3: CASSSDTSGANVLTF. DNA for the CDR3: TGTGCCAGCAGCTCCGACACCTCTGGGGCCAACGTCCTGACTTTC. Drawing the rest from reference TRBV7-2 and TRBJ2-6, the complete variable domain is GAGVSQSPSNKVTEKGKDVELRCDPISGHTALYWYRQSLGQGLEFLIYFQGNSAPDKSGLPSDRFSAERTGGSVSTLTIQRTQQEDSAVYLCASSSDTSGANVLTFGAGSRLTVL.

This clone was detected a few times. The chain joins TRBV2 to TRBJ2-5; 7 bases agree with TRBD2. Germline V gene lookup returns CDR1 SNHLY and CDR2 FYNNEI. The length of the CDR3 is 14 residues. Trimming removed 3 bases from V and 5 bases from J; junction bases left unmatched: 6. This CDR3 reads CASSDWGGSETQYF. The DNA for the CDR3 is TGTGCCAGCAGTGATTGGGGGGGTTCGGAGACCCAGTACTTC.

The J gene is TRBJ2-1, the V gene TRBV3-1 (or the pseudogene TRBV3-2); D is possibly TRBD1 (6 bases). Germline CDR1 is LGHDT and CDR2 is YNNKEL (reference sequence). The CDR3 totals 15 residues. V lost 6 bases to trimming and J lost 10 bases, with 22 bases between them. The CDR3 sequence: CASSQFTLGAGEQFF. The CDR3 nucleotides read TGTGCCAGCAGTCAGTTTACTTTGGGGGCGGGCGAGCAGTTCTTC.

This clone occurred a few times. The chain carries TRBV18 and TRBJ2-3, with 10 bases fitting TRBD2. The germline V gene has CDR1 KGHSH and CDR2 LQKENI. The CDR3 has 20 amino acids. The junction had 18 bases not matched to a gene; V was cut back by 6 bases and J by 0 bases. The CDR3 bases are TGTGCCAGCTCTCTCTCCGGGACTAGCGTCCTCCAGAAGAGCACAGATACGCAGTATTTT. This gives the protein CASSLSGTSVLQKSTDTQYF. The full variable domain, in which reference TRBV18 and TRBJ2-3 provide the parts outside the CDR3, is NAGVMQNPRHLVRRRGQEARLRCSPMKGHSHVYWYRQLPEEGLKFMVYLQKENIIDESGMPKERFSAEFPKEGPSILRIQQVVRGDSAAYFCASSLSGTSVLQKSTDTQYFGPGTRLTVL.

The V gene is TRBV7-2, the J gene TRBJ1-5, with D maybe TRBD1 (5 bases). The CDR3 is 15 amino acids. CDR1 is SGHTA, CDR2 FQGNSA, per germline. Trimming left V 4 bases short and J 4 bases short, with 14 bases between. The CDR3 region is CASSSFSTANQPQHF. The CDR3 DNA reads TGTGCCAGCAGCTCCTTCTCGACAGCTAATCAGCCCCAGCATTTT.

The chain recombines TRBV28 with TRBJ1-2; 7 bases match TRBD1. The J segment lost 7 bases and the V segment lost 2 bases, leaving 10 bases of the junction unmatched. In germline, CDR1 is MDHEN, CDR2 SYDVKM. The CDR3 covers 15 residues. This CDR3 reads CASSLNDRAGGGYTF. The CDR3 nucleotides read TGTGCCAGCAGTTTAAATGATAGGGCAGGGGGTGGCTACACCTTC.

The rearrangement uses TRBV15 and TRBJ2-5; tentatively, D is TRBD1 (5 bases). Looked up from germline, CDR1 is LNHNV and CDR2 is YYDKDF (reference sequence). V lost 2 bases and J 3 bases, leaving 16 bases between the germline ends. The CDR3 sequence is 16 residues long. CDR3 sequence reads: CATSRIGWQGKETQYF. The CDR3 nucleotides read TGTGCCACCAGCAGAATCGGGTGGCAGGGTAAAGAGACCCAGTACTTC.

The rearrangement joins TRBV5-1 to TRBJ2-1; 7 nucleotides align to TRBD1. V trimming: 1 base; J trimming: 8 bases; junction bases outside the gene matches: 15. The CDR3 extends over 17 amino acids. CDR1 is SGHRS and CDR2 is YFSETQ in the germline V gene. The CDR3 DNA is TGCGCCAGCAGCTTGCGCCTGACAGGGTATAGTGAGGATGAGCAGTTCTTC. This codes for CASSLRLTGYSEDEQFF.

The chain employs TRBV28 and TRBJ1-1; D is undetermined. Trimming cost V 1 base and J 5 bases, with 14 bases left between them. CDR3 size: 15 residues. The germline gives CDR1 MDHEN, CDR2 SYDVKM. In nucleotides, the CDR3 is TGTGCCAGCAGTTTATTGCCCAAAAGAGGGACTGAAGCTTTCTTT. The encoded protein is CASSLLPKRGTEAFF.

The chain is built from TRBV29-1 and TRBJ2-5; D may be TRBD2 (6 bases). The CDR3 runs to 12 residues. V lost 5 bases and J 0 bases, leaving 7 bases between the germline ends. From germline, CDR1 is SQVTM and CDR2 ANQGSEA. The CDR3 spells CSVRTNQETQYF. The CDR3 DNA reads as TGCAGCGTTCGGACTAACCAAGAGACCCAGTACTTC.

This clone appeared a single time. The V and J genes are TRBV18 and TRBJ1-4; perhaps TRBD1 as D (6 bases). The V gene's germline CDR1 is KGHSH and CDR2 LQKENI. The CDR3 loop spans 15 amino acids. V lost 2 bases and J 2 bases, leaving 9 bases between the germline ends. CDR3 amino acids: CASSPLQGTNEKLFF. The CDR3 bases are TGTGCCAGCTCACCATTACAGGGCACTAATGAAAAACTGTTTTTT.